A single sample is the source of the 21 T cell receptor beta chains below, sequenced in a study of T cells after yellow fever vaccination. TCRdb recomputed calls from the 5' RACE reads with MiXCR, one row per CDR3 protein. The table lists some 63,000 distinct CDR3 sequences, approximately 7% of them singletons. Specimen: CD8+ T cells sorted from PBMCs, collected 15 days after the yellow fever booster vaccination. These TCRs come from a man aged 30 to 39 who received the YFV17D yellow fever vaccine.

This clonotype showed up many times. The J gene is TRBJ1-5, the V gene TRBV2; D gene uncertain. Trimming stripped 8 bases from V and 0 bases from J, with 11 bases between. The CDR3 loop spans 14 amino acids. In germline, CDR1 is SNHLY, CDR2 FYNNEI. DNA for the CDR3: TGTGCCAGCCGGGCAGCATATAGCAATCAGCCCCAGCATTTT. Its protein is CASRAAYSNQPQHF.

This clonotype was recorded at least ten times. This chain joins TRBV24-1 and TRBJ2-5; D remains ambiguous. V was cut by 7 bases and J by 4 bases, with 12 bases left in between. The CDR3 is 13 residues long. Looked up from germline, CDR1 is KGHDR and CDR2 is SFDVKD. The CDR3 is CATSDPERETQYF. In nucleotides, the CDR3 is TGTGCCACCAGCGACCCGGAGAGAGAGACCCAGTACTTC.

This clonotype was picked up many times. CDR3 in amino acids: CASSQTARTGSYEQYF. Written as DNA, the CDR3 is TGTGCCAGCAGCCAGACAGCACGGACAGGGAGCTACGAGCAGTACTTC. This rearrangement joins TRBV3-1 to TRBJ2-7; TRBD1 agrees at 8 bases. Trimming took 3 bases from V and 3 from J; bases not matched to a gene: 10. From germline, CDR1 is LGHDT and CDR2 YNNKEL (reference sequence). CDR3 length equals 16 residues.

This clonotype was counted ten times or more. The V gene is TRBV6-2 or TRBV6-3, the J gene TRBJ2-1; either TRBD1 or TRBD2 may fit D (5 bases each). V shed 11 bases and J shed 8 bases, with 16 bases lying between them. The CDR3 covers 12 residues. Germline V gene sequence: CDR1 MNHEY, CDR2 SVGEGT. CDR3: CAVQPQGHEQFF. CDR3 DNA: TGTGCCGTACAACCCCAGGGACATGAGCAGTTCTTC.

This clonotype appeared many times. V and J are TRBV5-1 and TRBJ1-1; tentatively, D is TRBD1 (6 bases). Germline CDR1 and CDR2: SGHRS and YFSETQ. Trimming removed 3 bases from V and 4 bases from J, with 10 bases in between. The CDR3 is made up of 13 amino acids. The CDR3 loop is CASSWDTATEAFF. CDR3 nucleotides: TGCGCCAGCAGCTGGGACACGGCCACTGAAGCTTTCTTT.

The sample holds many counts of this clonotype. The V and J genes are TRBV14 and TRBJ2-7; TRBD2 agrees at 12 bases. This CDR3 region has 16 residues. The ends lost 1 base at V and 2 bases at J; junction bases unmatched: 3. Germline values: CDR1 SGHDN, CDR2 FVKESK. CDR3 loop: CASSQGLAGETYEQYF. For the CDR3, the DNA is TGTGCCAGCAGCCAAGGACTAGCGGGAGAGACCTACGAGCAGTACTTC.

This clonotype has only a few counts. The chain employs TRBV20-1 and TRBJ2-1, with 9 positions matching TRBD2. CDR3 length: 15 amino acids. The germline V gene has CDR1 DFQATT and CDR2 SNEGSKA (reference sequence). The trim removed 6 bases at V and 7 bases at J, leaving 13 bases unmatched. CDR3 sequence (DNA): TGCAGTGCGCCCGGGGCGGGAGGGCCGTGGAATGAGCAGTTCTTC. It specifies CSAPGAGGPWNEQFF.

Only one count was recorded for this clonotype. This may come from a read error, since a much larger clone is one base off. CDR3 sequence reads: CASGLAGEPDEQFF. CDR3 sequence (DNA): TGTGCTAGTGGACTAGCGGGAGAGCCCGATGAGCAGTTCTTC. The chain employs TRBV12-5 and TRBJ2-1, with 11 positions matching TRBD2. The CDR3 loop spans 14 amino acids. J was trimmed by 8 bases and V by 6 bases; bases with no gene match: 6. Germline V gene sequence: CDR1 LGHNT, CDR2 FRNRAP.

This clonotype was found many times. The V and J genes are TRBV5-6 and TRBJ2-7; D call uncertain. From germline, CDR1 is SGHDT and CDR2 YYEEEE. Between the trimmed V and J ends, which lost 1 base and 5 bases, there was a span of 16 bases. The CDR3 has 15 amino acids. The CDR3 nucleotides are TGTGCCAGCAGCTTGCCAAGGACCTTGGGCCACGAGCAGTACTTC. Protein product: CASSLPRTLGHEQYF.

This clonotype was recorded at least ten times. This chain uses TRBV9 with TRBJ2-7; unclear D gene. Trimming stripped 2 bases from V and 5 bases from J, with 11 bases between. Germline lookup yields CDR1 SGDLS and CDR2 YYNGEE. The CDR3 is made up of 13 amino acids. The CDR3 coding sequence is TGTGCCAGCAGCGTTGGTAGGGATAACGAGCAGTACTTC. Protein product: CASSVGRDNEQYF. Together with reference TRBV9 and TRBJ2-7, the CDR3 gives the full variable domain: DSGVTQTPKHLITATGQRVTLRCSPRSGDLSVYWYQQSLDQGLQFLIQYYNGEERAKGNILERFSAQQFPDLHSELNLSSLELGDSALYFCASSVGRDNEQYFGPGTRLTVT.

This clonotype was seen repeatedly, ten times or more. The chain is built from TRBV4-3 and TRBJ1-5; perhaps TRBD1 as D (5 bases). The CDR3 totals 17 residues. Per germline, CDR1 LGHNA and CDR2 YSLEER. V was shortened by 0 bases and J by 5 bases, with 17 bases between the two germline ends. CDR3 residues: CASSQDLVRDLDQPQHF. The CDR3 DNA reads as TGCGCCAGCAGCCAAGATTTGGTTCGGGACTTAGATCAGCCCCAGCATTTT.

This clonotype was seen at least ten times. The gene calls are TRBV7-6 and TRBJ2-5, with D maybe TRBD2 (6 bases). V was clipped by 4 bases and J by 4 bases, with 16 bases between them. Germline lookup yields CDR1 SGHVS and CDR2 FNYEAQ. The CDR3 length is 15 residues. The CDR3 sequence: CASSYEGGQLETQYF. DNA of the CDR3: TGTGCCAGCAGCTATGAAGGAGGGCAGTTAGAGACCCAGTACTTC.

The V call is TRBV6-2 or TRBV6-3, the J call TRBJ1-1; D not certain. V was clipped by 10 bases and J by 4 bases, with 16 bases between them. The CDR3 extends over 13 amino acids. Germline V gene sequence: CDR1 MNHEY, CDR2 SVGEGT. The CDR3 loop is CATAPVGFTEAFF. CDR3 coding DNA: TGTGCCACCGCCCCCGTGGGGTTCACTGAAGCTTTCTTT.

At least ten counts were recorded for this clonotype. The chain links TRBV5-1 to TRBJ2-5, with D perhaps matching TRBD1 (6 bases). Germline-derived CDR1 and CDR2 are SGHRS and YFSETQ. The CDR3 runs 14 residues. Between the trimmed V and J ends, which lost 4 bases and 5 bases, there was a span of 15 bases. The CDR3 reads CASSGQGLGETQYF. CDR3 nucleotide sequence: TGCGCCAGCAGCGGTCAGGGGCTGGGGGAGACCCAGTACTTC.

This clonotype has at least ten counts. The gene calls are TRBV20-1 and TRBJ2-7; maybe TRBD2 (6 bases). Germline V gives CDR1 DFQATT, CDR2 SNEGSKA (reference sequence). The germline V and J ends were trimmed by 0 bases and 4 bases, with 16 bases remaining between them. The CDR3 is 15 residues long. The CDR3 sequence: CSARDLSGDSYEQYF. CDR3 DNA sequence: TGCAGTGCTAGAGATCTTAGTGGGGACTCTTACGAGCAGTACTTC.

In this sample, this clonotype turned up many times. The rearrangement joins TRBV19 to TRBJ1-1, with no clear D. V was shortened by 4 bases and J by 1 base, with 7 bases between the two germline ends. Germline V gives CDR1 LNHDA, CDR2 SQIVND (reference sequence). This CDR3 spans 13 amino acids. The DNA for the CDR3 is TGTGCCAGTAGTAGGGCGGCGAACACTGAAGCTTTCTTT. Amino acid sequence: CASSRAANTEAFF.

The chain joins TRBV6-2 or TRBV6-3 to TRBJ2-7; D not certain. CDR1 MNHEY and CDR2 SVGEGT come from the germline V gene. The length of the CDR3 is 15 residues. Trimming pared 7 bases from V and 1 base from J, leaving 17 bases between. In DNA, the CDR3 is TGTGCCAGCAAAGACCCCCAGCGCGCGTCCTACGAGCAGTACTTC. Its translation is CASKDPQRASYEQYF.

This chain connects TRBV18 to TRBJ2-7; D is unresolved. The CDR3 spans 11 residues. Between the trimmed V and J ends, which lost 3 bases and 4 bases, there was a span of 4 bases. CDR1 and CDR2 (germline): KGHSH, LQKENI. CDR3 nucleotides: TGTGCCAGCTCACCCGAATACGAGCAGTACTTC. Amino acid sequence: CASSPEYEQYF.

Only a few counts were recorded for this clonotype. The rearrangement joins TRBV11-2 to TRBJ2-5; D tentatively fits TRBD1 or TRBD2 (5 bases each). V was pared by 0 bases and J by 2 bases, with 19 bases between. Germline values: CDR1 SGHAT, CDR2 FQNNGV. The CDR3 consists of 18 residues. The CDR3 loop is CASSLDDAGTWGQETQYF. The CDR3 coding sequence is TGTGCCAGCAGCTTAGACGACGCCGGCACCTGGGGGCAAGAGACCCAGTACTTC.

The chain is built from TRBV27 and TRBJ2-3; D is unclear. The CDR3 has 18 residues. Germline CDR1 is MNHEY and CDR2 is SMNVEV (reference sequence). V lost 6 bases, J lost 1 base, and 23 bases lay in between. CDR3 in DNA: TGTGCCAGCAGCCCGCTCACCCCCACAACCTGGGGCACAGATACGCAGTATTTT. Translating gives CASSPLTPTTWGTDTQYF.

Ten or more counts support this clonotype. CDR3 coding DNA: TGCGCCAGCAGCAGGGCCCCCTCCTACGAGCAGTACTTC. Translated, it gives CASSRAPSYEQYF. This chain uses TRBV5-1 with TRBJ2-7; no reliable D call. Trimming stripped 4 bases from V and 0 bases from J, with 8 bases between. CDR1 is SGHRS and CDR2 is YFSETQ in the germline V gene. The CDR3 sequence is 13 residues long.